One and the same sample provided the 20 T cell receptor beta chains below, sequenced in a study of T cells after yellow fever vaccination. From the 5' RACE reads, TCRdb called clonotypes with MiXCR, one entry per CDR3 protein. Among hundreds of thousands of distinct CDR3 sequences listed, over 4.5% were seen once. Sequencing was performed on CD4+ T cells sorted from PBMCs, taken on the day of the yellow fever booster vaccination. These TCRs come from a man in his late teens or twenties who received the YFV17D yellow fever vaccine.

This clonotype was seen repeatedly, ten times or more. The chain couples TRBV15 to TRBJ2-2; possible D gene TRBD1, 6 bases. Trimming cost V 2 bases and J 0 bases, with 13 bases left between them. The germline CDR1 and CDR2 sequences are LNHNV and YYDKDF (reference sequence). The CDR3 runs to 17 residues. CDR3 amino acids: CATSRPHGQSNTGELFF. For the CDR3, the DNA is TGTGCCACCAGCAGACCCCATGGACAGTCGAACACCGGGGAGCTGTTTTTT.

The sample holds a few counts of this clonotype. This sequence joins TRBV29-1 and TRBJ1-4; D not certain. CDR1 SQVTM and CDR2 ANQGSEA come from the germline V gene. The CDR3 is 13 amino acids. Trimming pared 5 bases from V and 4 bases from J, leaving 11 bases between. The CDR3 spells CSVRTVFNEKLFF. The CDR3 DNA follows: TGCAGCGTTCGGACGGTATTTAATGAAAAACTGTTTTTT.

The table lists this clonotype with many counts. The chain has TRBV7-8 and TRBJ1-3; 11 positions agree with TRBD1. Per germline, CDR1 SGHVS and CDR2 FQNEAQ. The V gene end was trimmed by 0 bases and the J gene end by 8 bases; junction bases not matched to a gene: 9. The CDR3 totals 17 residues. CDR3 nucleotide sequence: TGTGCCAGCAGCTTAGCTGGACAGGGGGCCCTGGTGGACACCATATATTTT. Translated: CASSLAGQGALVDTIYF.

CDR3 DNA sequence: TGTGCCAGCAGCCCCTCAGAGGCCGGAGGGAACACTGAAGCTTTCTTT. Amino acids: CASSPSEAGGNTEAFF. The rearrangement links TRBV3-1 to TRBJ1-1; D is unclear. The CDR3 is 16 amino acids. With 4 bases removed from V and 1 base from J, the gap between germline ends came to 16 bases. Germline lookup yields CDR1 LGHDT and CDR2 YNNKEL (reference sequence).

This clonotype was found a few times. The rearrangement uses TRBV7-2 and TRBJ1-1; D ambiguous. Germline CDR1 and CDR2: SGHTA and FQGNSA. The CDR3 has 12 residues. The V end was cut by 4 bases, the J end by 5 bases, with 8 bases between. CDR3 DNA: TGTGCCAGCAGCTATCCCAAAACTGAAGCTTTCTTT. Translating gives CASSYPKTEAFF.

This clonotype has a handful of counts. The chain has TRBV4-1 and TRBJ2-5; maybe TRBD2 (6 bases). Germline CDR1 and CDR2: MGHRA and YSYEKL. The CDR3 totals 14 residues. V was trimmed by 5 bases and J by 3 bases, leaving 13 bases between them. The DNA of the CDR3 is TGCGCCAGCAGCGTCGCACTAGCAGAAGAGACCCAGTACTTC. It translates to CASSVALAEETQYF.

This clonotype was seen many times. The chain recombines TRBV20-1 with TRBJ2-5; D possibly corresponds to TRBD2 (6 bases). V was cut by 1 base and J by 5 bases, with 17 bases left in between. The CDR3 totals 15 residues. The germline gives CDR1 DFQATT, CDR2 SNEGSKA (reference sequence). The CDR3 bases are TGCAGTGCTAGAGCTGATCGAGCGGCGGGGGAGACCCAGTACTTC. Translation gives CSARADRAAGETQYF.

This clonotype was seen ten or more times. This rearrangement joins TRBV7-2 to TRBJ1-2; maybe TRBD1 (5 bases). V was trimmed by 1 base and J by 3 bases, leaving 18 bases between them. The length of the CDR3 is 17 residues. Germline V lookup: CDR1 SGHTA, CDR2 FQGNSA. In DNA form, the CDR3 reads TGTGCCAGCAGCTTAGAGACCGAGACGGGACGCTACTATGGCTACACCTTC. It is translated as CASSLETETGRYYGYTF.

The chain is built from TRBV7-2 and TRBJ1-4, with TRBD1 as a possible D gene (5 bases). CDR1 SGHTA and CDR2 FQGNSA come from the germline V gene. The CDR3 covers 14 residues. V was cut by 6 bases and J by 1 base, with 9 bases left in between. CDR3 residues: CASRPDRTNEKLFF. The CDR3 DNA sequence: TGTGCCAGCAGACCAGACAGAACTAATGAAAAACTGTTTTTT.

This chain joins TRBV2 and TRBJ1-6; D call uncertain. Germline V lookup: CDR1 SNHLY, CDR2 FYNNEI. The CDR3 length is 15 residues. Trimming removed 5 bases at V and 7 bases at J, with 15 bases between. CDR3 region: CASSTDGLWNSPLHF. The CDR3 coding sequence is TGTGCCAGCAGTACCGACGGCCTATGGAATTCACCCCTCCACTTT.

The V gene is TRBV4-3, the J gene TRBJ2-7; 11 nucleotides match TRBD2. CDR1 and CDR2 from the germline V gene are LGHNA and YSLEER. V trimming: 3 bases; J trimming: 4 bases; junction bases outside the gene matches: 5. CDR3 length: 15 amino acids. For the CDR3, the DNA is TGCGCCAGCAGCCAGGAGACTAGCGGGGTATACGAGCAGTACTTC. This gives the protein CASSQETSGVYEQYF.

This clonotype showed up many times. V is TRBV6-2 or TRBV6-3 and J is TRBJ2-5; D not certain. Germline CDR1 reads MNHEY; CDR2 reads SVGEGT. The CDR3 runs to 11 residues. Trimming took off 7 bases at V and 5 bases at J, with 8 bases between the two ends. CDR3: CASILGETQYF. The CDR3 coding sequence is TGTGCCAGCATCCTGGGGGAGACCCAGTACTTC.

The V and J genes are TRBV5-5 and TRBJ1-3, with D unclear. The CDR3 loop spans 17 amino acids. V was pared by 0 bases and J by 4 bases, with 17 bases between. Per germline, CDR1 SGHKS and CDR2 YYEKEE (reference sequence). CDR3 DNA sequence: TGTGCCAGCAGCTTGGCCTACGGAAGGGTTGGCGGAAACACCATATATTTT. It yields the protein CASSLAYGRVGGNTIYF.

This clonotype has a count of ten or more. The chain uses TRBV4-3 and TRBJ1-6, with a weak D call TRBD1 (5 bases). V lost 3 bases and J 0 bases, leaving 15 bases between the germline ends. The CDR3 loop spans 18 amino acids. CDR1 is LGHNA, CDR2 YSLEER, per germline. CDR3 loop: CASSQGGRKSSYNSPLHF. CDR3 sequence (DNA): TGCGCCAGCAGCCAGGGGGGACGGAAAAGCTCCTATAATTCACCCCTCCACTTT.

The CDR3 loop reads CASSTAGTVQPQHF. DNA of the CDR3: TGTGCCAGCTCCACCGCAGGGACGGTTCAGCCCCAGCATTTT. V and J are TRBV6-6 and TRBJ1-5, with a possible D match to TRBD1 (5 bases). V dropped 8 bases and J dropped 6 bases, with 17 bases sitting between them. CDR1 is MNHNY, CDR2 SVGAGI, per germline (reference sequence). The CDR3 spans 14 residues.

The chain combines TRBV4-3 with TRBJ2-2; D gene ambiguous. Trimming took off 0 bases at V and 1 base at J, with 9 bases between the two ends. CDR3 length equals 16 residues. CDR1 and CDR2 (germline): LGHNA, YSLEER. CDR3 amino acids: CASSQEIMGNTGELFF. CDR3 sequence (DNA): TGCGCCAGCAGCCAAGAAATAATGGGGAACACCGGGGAGCTGTTTTTT.

This clonotype appeared a few times. This chain connects TRBV10-3 to TRBJ2-3; D gene uncertain. V dropped 0 bases and J dropped 1 base, with 8 bases sitting between them. Germline CDR1 is ENHRY and CDR2 is SYGVKD. This CDR3 comprises 15 residues. The CDR3 region is CAISESLAGTDTQYF. The CDR3 DNA reads as TGTGCCATCAGTGAGTCCCTCGCGGGCACAGATACGCAGTATTTT.

The V call is TRBV6-1, the J call TRBJ2-7; the D gene is possibly TRBD2 (6 bases). The CDR3 has 16 residues. V dropped 4 bases and J dropped 0 bases, with 16 bases sitting between them. Germline loops: CDR1 MNHNS, CDR2 SASEGT. Here the CDR3 reads CASSAPGRGSSYEQYV. DNA for the CDR3: TGTGCCAGCAGTGCCCCCGGGCGGGGAAGCTCCTACGAGCAGTACGTC.

This clonotype was seen a handful of times. The rearrangement joins TRBV6-2 or TRBV6-3 to TRBJ2-5, with 9 bases lining up with TRBD1. This CDR3 has 14 residues. Trimming at V came to 7 bases and at J to 5 bases, leaving 8 bases not matched to a gene. CDR1 and CDR2 (germline): MNHEY, SVGEGT. CDR3 sequence (DNA): TGTGCCAGCAAGGGACAGGGTCCGTGGGAGACCCAGTACTTC. Translation gives CASKGQGPWETQYF.

This clonotype was seen a few times. This chain connects TRBV7-9 to TRBJ1-3, with 9 bases aligning to TRBD1. This CDR3 is 15 amino acids long. V was pared by 4 bases and J by 4 bases, with 5 bases of the junction left unmatched. CDR1 and CDR2 (germline): SEHNR, FQNEAQ (reference sequence). The CDR3 here is CASSSSGQGGNTIYF. The CDR3 DNA follows: TGTGCCAGCAGCTCCTCCGGACAGGGGGGAAACACCATATATTTT.